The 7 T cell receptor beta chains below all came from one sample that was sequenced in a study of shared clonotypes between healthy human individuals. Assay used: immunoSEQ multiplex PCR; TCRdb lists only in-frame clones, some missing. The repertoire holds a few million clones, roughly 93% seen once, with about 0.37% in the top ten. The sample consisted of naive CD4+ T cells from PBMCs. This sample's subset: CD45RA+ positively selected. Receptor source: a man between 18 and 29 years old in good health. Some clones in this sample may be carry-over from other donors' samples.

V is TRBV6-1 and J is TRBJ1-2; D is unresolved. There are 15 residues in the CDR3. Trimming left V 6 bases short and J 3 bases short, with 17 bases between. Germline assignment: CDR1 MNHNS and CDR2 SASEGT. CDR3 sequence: CASSQLRERDYGYTF. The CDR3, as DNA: TGTGCCAGCAGCCAGCTTAGGGAGCGAGACTATGGCTACACCTTC.

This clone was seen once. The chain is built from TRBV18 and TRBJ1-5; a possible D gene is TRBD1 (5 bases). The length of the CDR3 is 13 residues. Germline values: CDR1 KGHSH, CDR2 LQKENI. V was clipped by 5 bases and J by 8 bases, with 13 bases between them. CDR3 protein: CASSGDRLKPQHF. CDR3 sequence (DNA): TGTGCCAGCTCAGGGGACCGACTTAAGCCCCAGCATTTT.

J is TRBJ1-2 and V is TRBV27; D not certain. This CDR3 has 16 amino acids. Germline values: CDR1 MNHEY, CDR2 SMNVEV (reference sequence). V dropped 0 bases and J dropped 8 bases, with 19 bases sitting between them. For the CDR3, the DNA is TGTGCCAGCAGTTTATCGAAGACGGGGATTTCGGGGGGCTACACCTTC. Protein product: CASSLSKTGISGGYTF.

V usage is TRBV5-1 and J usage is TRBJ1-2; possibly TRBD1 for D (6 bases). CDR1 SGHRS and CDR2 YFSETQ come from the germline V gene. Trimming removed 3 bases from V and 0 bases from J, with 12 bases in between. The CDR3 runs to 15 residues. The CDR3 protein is CASSYGQSTNYGYTF. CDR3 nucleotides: TGCGCCAGCAGCTATGGACAGTCTACTAACTATGGCTACACCTTC.

The CDR3 sequence: CASSLKGKVDEKLFF. The DNA of the CDR3 is TGTGCCAGCAGCTTGAAGGGGAAGGTGGATGAAAAACTGTTTTTT. The rearrangement uses TRBV5-4 and TRBJ1-4; the D gene is possibly TRBD1 (5 bases). Germline V gives CDR1 SGHNT, CDR2 YYREEE (reference sequence). The CDR3 covers 15 residues. Trimming pared 1 base from V and 6 bases from J, leaving 13 bases between. The whole variable domain, filled in from reference TRBV5-4 and TRBJ1-4, reads ETGVTQSPTHLIKTRGQQVTLRCSSQSGHNTVSWYQQALGQGPQFIFQYYREEENGRGNFPPRFSGLQFPNYSSELNVNALELDDSALYLCASSLKGKVDEKLFFGSGTQLSVL.

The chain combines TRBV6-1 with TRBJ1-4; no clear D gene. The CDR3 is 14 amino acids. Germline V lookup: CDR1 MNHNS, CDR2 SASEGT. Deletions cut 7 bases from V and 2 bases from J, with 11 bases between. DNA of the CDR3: TGTGCCAGCATCAAGGAGGCGACTAATGAAAAACTGTTTTTT. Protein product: CASIKEATNEKLFF.

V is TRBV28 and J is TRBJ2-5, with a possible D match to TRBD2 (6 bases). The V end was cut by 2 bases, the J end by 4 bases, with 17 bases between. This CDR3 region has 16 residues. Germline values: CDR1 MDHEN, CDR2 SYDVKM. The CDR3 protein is CASSLLGGSGVETQYF. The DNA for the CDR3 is TGTGCCAGCAGTTTACTAGGCGGGTCGGGGGTAGAGACCCAGTACTTC.